These T cell receptor beta chains were read from a single sample in a study of shared clonotypes between healthy human individuals. Only in-frame clones appear in the TCRdb table, and some are missing; sequencing was by immunoSEQ multiplex PCR. The sample has 490,000 or so clones; 76% are singletons. Sequenced input: PBMCs. These receptor sequences come from a woman aged 40 to 49 in good health. Some clones in this sample may be carry-over from other donors' samples. Each CDR3 is given with its conserved first and last residue. A D gene is named only where the DNA matches it firmly. A clone size is listed for some rows: how often the clone was seen (once, few, many), or a class if it is expanded.

TRBV28,TRBD2,TRBJ2-7,.,CASSTPGGSEEQYF,TGTGCCAGCAGTACCCCGGGAGGGAGCGAGGAGCAGTACTTC
TRBV18,.,TRBJ1-1,few,CAGSPQGQRVAFF,TGTGCCGGCTCACCACAAGGACAGCGGGTAGCTTTCTTT
TRBV6-1,.,TRBJ1-1,.,CASRGWANTEAFF,TGTGCCAGCAGGGGCTGGGCTAATACTGAAGCTTTCTTT
TRBV7-9,.,TRBJ1-1,few,CASSLITGNEAFF,TGTGCCAGCAGCTTAATTACGGGGAATGAAGCTTTCTTT
TRBV30,.,TRBJ2-1,few,CAWSASLGGTGSYNEQFF,TGTGCCTGGAGCGCTAGTTTGGGGGGGACAGGCTCCTACAATGAGCAGTTCTTC
TRBV29-1,TRBD2,TRBJ2-7,.,CSVRGTSGDYEQYF,TGCAGCGTTCGGGGGACTAGCGGGGACTACGAGCAGTACTTC
TRBV15,TRBD1,TRBJ1-2,once,CATSRAGTGGNYGYTF,TGTGCCACCAGCAGAGCCGGGACAGGGGGCAACTATGGCTACACCTTC
TRBV4-1,.,TRBJ2-1,.,CASSRPGQSGNEQFF,TGCGCCAGCAGCCGGCCCGGGCAGTCTGGTAATGAGCAGTTCTTC
TRBV19,.,TRBJ1-2,few,CASSPSRGRVGYTF,TGTGCCAGTAGCCCTTCGCGGGGCAGGGTTGGCTACACCTTC
TRBV29-1,TRBD2,TRBJ2-3,medium-sized,CSVGLAGEITDTQYF,TGCAGCGTTGGTTTAGCGGGAGAGATCACAGATACGCAGTATTTT
TRBV2,TRBD1,TRBJ2-3,.,CASTDRVADTQYF,TGTGCCAGCACTGACAGGGTAGCAGATACGCAGTATTTT
TRBV13,TRBD2,TRBJ2-1,.,CASSPPEWEGGEQFF,TGTGCCAGCAGCCCACCGGAGTGGGAGGGCGGTGAGCAGTTCTTC
TRBV7-8,.,TRBJ2-7,.,CASSLVGGYEQYF,TGTGCCAGCAGCCTTGTGGGGGGCTACGAGCAGTACTTC
TRBV10-3,TRBD2,TRBJ2-7,.,CAISESGLAGDGGYEQYF,TGTGCCATCAGTGAGTCTGGACTAGCGGGAGATGGGGGCTACGAGCAGTACTTC
TRBV11-2,.,TRBJ2-7,.,CASSLHGSYEQYF,TGTGCCAGCAGTTTACACGGGAGCTACGAGCAGTACTTC
TRBV7-2,.,TRBJ2-3,.,CASNPRAFTDTQYF,TGTGCCAGCAACCCCCGGGCCTTCACAGATACGCAGTATTTT
TRBV14,TRBD2,TRBJ2-7,few,CASSVRKGTSDSYEQYF,TGTGCCAGCAGCGTAAGAAAGGGGACTAGCGACTCCTACGAGCAGTACTTC
TRBV28,.,TRBJ1-4,.,CASSLAAGDGQKLFF,TGTGCCAGCAGTTTAGCGGCAGGGGATGGGCAAAAACTGTTTTTT
TRBV6-5,TRBD1,TRBJ1-4,.,CASSYQGGGEKLFF,TGTGCCAGCAGTTACCAAGGGGGCGGCGAAAAACTGTTTTTT
TRBV5-4,TRBD2,TRBJ2-5,.,CASSLAGHQETQYF,TGTGCCAGCAGCTTAGCGGGGCACCAAGAGACCCAGTACTTC
TRBV30,TRBD2,TRBJ2-5,.,CAWKHPGTTQETQYF,TGTGCCTGGAAACACCCGGGGACTACTCAAGAGACCCAGTACTTC
TRBV5-4,.,TRBJ2-5,.,CASSSPDLGGETQYF,TGTGCCAGCAGCTCCCCTGACCTGGGAGGAGAGACCCAGTACTTC
TRBV2,.,TRBJ2-1,.,CATRTSTGNNEQFF,TGTGCCACCCGAACTTCCACGGGGAACAATGAGCAGTTCTTC
TRBV9,.,TRBJ1-1,.,CASSVDPESTEAFF,TGTGCCAGCAGCGTAGATCCCGAGAGTACTGAAGCTTTCTTT
TRBV11-3,TRBD1,TRBJ2-1,.,CASSLTGNNEQFF,TGTGCCAGCAGCCTGACAGGGAACAATGAGCAGTTCTTC
TRBV2,TRBD1,TRBJ1-2,.,CASSEWEGARYGYTF,TGTGCCAGCAGTGAATGGGAGGGGGCGAGGTATGGCTACACCTTC
TRBV18,.,TRBJ2-1,.,CASSKDRGNEQFF,TGTGCCAGCTCGAAGGACAGAGGGAATGAGCAGTTCTTC
TRBV5-1,.,TRBJ1-1,.,CASTKQKGTEAFF,TGCGCCAGCACCAAACAAAAGGGGACTGAAGCTTTCTTT
TRBV7-8,TRBD2,TRBJ2-7,.,CASSLLAGSDEQYF,TGTGCCAGCAGCCTACTAGCGGGTAGCGACGAGCAGTACTTC
TRBV5-1,.,TRBJ2-7,.,CASSFSGGTHEQYF,TGCGCCAGCAGCTTCAGTGGAGGGACCCACGAGCAGTACTTC
TRBV2,TRBD1,TRBJ1-3,.,CASSSDREVDGNTIYF,TGTGCCAGCAGTTCCGACAGGGAAGTGGATGGAAACACCATATATTTT
TRBV2,.,TRBJ1-5,.,CASSPRAEPLGPQHF,TGTGCCAGCAGTCCCCGGGCTGAACCTTTAGGGCCCCAGCATTTT
TRBV4-1,.,TRBJ1-4,.,CASSHSYGVTNEKLFF,TGCGCCAGCAGCCACTCTTATGGGGTGACTAATGAAAAACTGTTTTTT
TRBV10-3,TRBD2,TRBJ2-7,.,CAISELAGGSYEQYF,TGTGCCATCAGTGAGCTAGCGGGAGGGTCCTACGAGCAGTACTTC
TRBV10-2,.,TRBJ2-3,.,CASRKQGSSTDTQYF,TGCGCCAGCAGGAAACAGGGTTCTAGCACAGATACGCAGTATTTT
TRBV27,.,TRBJ1-6,.,CTSSSPAYNSPLHF,TGTACCAGCAGTTCTCCCGCCTATAATTCACCCCTCCACTTC
TRBV7-8,.,TRBJ2-7,.,CASSLAVEQYF,TGTGCCAGCAGCTTAGCAGTTGAGCAGTACTTC
TRBV4-1,.,TRBJ1-1,once,CASSRDILNTEAFF,TGCGCCAGCAGCCGTGACATCCTGAACACTGAAGCTTTCTTT
TRBV19,TRBD2,TRBJ2-5,.,CATSTGTSGRFSQETQYF,TGTGCCACCAGCACCGGGACTAGCGGGAGATTCTCCCAAGAGACCCAGTACTTC
TRBV30,.,TRBJ1-1,.,CAWRATVNTEAFF,TGTGCCTGGAGAGCTACAGTGAACACTGAAGCTTTCTTT
TRBV28,TRBD1,TRBJ2-3,once,CASSYVRNRGLTDTQYF,TGTGCCAGCAGTTACGTGAGAAACAGGGGGCTAACAGATACGCAGTATTTT